This TCR beta chain came from a study of blood T cell repertoires in COVID-19. Across the whole study: The cDNA or gDNA used as material had been derived from T cells, B-cell-depleted T cells, or PBMCs.

CDR1 and CDR2 from the germline V gene are LGHNT and FRNRAP. The J segment lost 3 bases and the V segment lost 3 bases, leaving 2 bases of the junction unmatched. CDR3 length: 14 amino acids. Authors' processing steps: Reference gene primer amplification in the assay estimated nucleated cell counts. Generated by immunoSEQ multiplex PCR, the TCRdb table keeps only in-frame clones and is missing some. Clone size and V and J calls were adopted from that table, with D and trimming inferred from the DNA. The sample consists of about 210,000 clones, about four fifths of them appearing once. Sequenced material: peripheral blood. The chain links TRBV12-5 to TRBJ2-3, with 8 bases fitting TRBD2. This sequence originates from a woman aged 40 to 50 with active or convalescent COVID-19. The DNA for the CDR3 is TGTGCTAGTGGTTTAGGCGGGGGGACAGATACGCAGTATTTT. This gives the protein CASGLGGGTDTQYF.